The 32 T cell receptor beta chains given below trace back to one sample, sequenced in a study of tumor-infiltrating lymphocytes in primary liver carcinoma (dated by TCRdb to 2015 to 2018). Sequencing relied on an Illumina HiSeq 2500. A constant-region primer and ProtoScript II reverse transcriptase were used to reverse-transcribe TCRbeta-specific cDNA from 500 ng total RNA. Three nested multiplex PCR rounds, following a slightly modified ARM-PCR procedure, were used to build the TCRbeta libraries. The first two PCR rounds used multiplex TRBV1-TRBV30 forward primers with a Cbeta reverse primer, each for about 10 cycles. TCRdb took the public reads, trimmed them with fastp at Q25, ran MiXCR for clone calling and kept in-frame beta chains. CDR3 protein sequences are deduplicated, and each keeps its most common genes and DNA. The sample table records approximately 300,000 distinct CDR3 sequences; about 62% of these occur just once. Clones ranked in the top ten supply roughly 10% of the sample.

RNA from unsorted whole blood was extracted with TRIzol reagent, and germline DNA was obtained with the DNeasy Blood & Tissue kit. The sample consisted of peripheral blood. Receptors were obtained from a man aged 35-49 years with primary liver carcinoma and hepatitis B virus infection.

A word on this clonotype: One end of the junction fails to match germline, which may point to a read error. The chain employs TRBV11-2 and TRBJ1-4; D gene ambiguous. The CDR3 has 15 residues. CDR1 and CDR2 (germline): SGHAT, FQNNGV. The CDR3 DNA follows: TGTGCCAGCAACTTAGGGCAGAGACGTAATGAAAAACTGTTTTTT. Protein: CASNLGQRRNEKLFF.

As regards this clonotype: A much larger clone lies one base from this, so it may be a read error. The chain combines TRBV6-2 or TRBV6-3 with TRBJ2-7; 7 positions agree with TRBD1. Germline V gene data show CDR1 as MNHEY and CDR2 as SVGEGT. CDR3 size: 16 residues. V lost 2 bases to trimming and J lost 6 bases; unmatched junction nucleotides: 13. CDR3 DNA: TGTGCCAGCAGTTACGCCCTCCGGGACAGCCAATCCGAGCAGTACTTC. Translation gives CASSYALRDSQSEQYF.

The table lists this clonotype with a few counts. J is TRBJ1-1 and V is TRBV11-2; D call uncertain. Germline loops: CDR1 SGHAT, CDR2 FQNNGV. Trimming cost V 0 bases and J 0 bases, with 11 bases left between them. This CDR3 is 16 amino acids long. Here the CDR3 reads CASSLESGTLNTEAFF. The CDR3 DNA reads TGTGCCAGCAGCTTAGAGTCAGGTACCTTGAACACTGAAGCTTTCTTT.

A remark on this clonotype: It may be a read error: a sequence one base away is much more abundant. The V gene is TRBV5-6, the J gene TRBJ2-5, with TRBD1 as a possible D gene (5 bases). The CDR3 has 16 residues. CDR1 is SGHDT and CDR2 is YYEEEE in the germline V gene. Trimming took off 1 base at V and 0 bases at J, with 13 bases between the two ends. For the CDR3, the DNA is TGTGCCAGCAGCTTGTGGACACCCGACCACCAAGAGACCCAGTACTTC. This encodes CASSLWTPDHQETQYF. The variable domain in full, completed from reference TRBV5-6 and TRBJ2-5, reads DAGVTQSPTHLIKTRGQQVTLRCSPKSGHDTVSWYQQALGQGPQFIFQYYEEEERQRGNFPDRFSGHQFPNYSSELNVNALLLGDSALYLCASSLWTPDHQETQYFGPGTRLLVL.

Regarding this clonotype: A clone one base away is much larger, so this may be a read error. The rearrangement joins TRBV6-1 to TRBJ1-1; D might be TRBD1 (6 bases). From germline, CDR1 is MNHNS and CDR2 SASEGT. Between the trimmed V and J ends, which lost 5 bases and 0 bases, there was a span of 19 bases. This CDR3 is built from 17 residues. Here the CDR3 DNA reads TGTGCCAGCAGTAAAATGGGCTCAGGGGTCTTGAACACTGAAGCTTTCTTT. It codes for CASSKMGSGVLNTEAFF.

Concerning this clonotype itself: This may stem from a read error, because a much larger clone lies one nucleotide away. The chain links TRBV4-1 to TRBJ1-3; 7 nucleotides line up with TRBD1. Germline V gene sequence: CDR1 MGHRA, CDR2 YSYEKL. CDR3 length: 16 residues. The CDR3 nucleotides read TGCGCCACCAGCCAAGACCCCAGGGGGGCTGGAAACACCATATATTTT. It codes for CATSQDPRGAGNTIYF.

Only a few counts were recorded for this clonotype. In DNA, the CDR3 is TGTGCCAGCAGCTTAGCTCCCGGGGCCGGAGGCTACACCTTC. Its translation: CASSLAPGAGGYTF. The rearrangement links TRBV7-8 to TRBJ1-2; D possibly corresponds to TRBD1 (5 bases). From germline, CDR1 is SGHVS and CDR2 FQNEAQ. The CDR3 totals 14 residues. V was trimmed by 0 bases and J by 8 bases, leaving 13 bases between them.

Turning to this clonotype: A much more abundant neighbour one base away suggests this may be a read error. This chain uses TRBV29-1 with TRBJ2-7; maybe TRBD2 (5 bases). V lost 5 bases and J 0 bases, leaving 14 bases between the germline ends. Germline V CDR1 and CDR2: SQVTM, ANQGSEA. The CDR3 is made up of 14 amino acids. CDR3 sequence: CSVLASGSSYEQYF. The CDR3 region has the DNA TGCAGCGTTCTGGCAAGCGGCAGCTCCTACGAGCAGTACTTC.

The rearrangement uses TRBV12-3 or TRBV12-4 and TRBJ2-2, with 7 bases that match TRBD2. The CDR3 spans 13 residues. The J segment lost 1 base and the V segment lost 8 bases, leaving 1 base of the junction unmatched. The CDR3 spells CASGGGNTGELFF. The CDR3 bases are TGTGCCAGCGGGGGGGGGAACACCGGGGAGCTGTTTTTT.

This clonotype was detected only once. This CDR3 reads CASTPKGRYEQYF. The DNA of the CDR3 is TGTGCCAGTACCCCCAAAGGGCGTTACGAGCAGTACTTC. This chain joins TRBV19 and TRBJ2-7, with D unclear. The CDR3 runs 13 residues. V was clipped by 7 bases and J by 4 bases, with 14 bases between them. Germline V gene lookup returns CDR1 LNHDA and CDR2 SQIVND (reference sequence).

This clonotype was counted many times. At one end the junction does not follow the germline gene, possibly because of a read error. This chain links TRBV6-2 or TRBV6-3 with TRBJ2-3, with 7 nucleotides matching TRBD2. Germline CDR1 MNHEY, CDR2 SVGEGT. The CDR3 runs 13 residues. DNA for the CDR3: TGTGCCAGCCGGAAGACTAGCACAGATGCGCAGTATTTT. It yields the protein CASRKTSTDAQYF.

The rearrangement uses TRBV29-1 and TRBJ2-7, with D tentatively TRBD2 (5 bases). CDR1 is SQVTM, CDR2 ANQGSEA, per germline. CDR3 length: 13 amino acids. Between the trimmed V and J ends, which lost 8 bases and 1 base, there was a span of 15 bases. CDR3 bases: TGCAGCATCGGAGGCGCGTTTTCCTACGAGCAGTACTTC. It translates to CSIGGAFSYEQYF.

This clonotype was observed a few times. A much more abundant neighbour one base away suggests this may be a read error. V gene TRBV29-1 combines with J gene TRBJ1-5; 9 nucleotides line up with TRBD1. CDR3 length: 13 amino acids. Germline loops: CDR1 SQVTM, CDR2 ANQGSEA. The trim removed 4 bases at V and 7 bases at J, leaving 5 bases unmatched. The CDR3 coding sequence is TGCAGCGTTGTGGGACAGGGTGGGCAGCCCCAGCATTTT. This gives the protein CSVVGQGGQPQHF. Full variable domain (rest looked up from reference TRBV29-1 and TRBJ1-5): SAVISQKPSRDICQRGTSLTIQCQVDSQVTMMFWYRQQPGQSLTLIATANQGSEATYESGFVIDKFPISRPNLTFSTLTVSNMSPEDSSIYLCSVVGQGGQPQHFGDGTRLSIL.

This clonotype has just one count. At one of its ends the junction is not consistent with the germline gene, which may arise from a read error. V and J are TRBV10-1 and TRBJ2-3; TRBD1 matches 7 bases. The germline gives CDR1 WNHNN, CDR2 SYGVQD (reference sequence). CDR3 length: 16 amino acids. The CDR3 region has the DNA TGCACCAGCAGCGACCCACGACAGGGAGTGGGAGATACGCAGTATTTT. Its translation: CTSSDPRQGVGDTQYF.

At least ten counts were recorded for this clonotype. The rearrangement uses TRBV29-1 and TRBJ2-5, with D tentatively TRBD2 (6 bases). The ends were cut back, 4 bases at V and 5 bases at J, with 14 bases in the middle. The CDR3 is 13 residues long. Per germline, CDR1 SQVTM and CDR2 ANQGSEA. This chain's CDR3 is CSVAAGERETQYF. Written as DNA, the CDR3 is TGCAGCGTTGCAGCGGGCGAAAGGGAGACCCAGTACTTC. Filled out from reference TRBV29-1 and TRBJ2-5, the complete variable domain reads SAVISQKPSRDICQRGTSLTIQCQVDSQVTMMFWYRQQPGQSLTLIATANQGSEATYESGFVIDKFPISRPNLTFSTLTVSNMSPEDSSIYLCSVAAGERETQYFGPGTRLLVL.

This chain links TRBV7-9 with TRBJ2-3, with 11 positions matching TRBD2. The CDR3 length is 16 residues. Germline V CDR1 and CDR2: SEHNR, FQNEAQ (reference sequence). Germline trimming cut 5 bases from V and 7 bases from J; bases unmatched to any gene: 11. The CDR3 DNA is TGTGCCAGCAGCAGCCTACTAGCGGGAGCGAAGAATACGCAGTATTTT. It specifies CASSSLLAGAKNTQYF.

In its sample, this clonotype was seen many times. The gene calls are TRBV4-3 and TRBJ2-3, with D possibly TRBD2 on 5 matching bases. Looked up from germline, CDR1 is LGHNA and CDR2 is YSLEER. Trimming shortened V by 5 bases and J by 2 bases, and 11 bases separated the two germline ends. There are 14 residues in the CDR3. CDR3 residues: CASSSLTTTDTQYF. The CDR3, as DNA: TGCGCCAGCAGCTCTCTGACTACCACAGATACGCAGTATTTT.

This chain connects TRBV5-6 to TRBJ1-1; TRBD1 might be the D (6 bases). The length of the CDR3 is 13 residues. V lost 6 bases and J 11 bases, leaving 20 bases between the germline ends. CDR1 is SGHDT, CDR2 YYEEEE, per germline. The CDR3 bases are TGTGCCAGCAACCTATCCCAGGGGAGGGATGCTTTCTTT. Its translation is CASNLSQGRDAFF.

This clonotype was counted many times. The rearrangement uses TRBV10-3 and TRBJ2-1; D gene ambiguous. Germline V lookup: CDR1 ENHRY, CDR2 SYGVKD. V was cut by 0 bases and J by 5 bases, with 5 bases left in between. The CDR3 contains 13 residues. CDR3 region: CAISESQDNEQFF. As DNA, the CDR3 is TGTGCCATCAGTGAGTCGCAAGACAATGAGCAGTTCTTC.

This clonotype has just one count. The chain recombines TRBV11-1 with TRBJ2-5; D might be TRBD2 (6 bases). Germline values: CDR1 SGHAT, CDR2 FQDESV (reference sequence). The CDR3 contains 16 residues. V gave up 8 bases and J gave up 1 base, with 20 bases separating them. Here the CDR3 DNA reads TGTGCCAGCGACGGAGGGTCGGGAGTAGGCCAAGAGACCCAGTACTTC. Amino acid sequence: CASDGGSGVGQETQYF.

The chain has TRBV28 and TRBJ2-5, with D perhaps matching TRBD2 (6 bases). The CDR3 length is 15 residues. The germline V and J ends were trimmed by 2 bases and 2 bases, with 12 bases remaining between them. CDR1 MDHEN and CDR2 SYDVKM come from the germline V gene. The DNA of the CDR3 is TGTGCCAGCAGTTTAGCAGCGGGCGGACAAGAGACCCAGTACTTC. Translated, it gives CASSLAAGGQETQYF.

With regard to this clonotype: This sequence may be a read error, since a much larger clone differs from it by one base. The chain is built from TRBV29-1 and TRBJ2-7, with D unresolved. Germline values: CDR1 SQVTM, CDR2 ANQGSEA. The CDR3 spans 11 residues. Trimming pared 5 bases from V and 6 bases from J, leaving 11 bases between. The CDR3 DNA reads TGCAGCGTTTCCACGAGTAGCGAGCAGTACTTC. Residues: CSVSTSSEQYF.

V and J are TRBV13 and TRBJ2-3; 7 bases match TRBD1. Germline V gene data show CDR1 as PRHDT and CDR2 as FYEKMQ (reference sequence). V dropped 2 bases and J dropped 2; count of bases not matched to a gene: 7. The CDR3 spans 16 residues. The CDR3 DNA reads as TGTGCCAGCAGCTTAAGGGACAGCTATAACACAGATACGCAGTATTTT. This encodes CASSLRDSYNTDTQYF.

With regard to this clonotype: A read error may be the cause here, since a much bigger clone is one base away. CDR3 sequence: CASSQATSGRVLGTDTQYF. The CDR3 DNA reads as TGTGCCAGCAGCCAGGCGACTAGCGGGAGGGTCCTGGGGACAGATACGCAGTATTTT. This chain uses TRBV4-2 with TRBJ2-3; TRBD2 agrees at 14 bases. CDR1 and CDR2 from the germline V gene are LGHNA and YNFKEQ. V lost 3 bases and J lost 3; bases outside the gene matches: 11. This CDR3 contains 19 residues.

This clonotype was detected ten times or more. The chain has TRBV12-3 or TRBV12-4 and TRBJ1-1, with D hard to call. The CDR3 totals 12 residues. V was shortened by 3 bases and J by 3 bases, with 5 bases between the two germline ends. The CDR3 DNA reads TGTGCCAGCAGTTTTGTCTACACTGAAGCTTTCTTT. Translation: CASSFVYTEAFF.

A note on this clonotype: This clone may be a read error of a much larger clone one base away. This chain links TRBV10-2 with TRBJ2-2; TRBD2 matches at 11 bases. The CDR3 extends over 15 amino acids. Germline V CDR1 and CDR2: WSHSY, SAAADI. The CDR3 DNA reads TGCGCCAGCAGTGGACTAGCGGGATACTCCGGGGAGCTGTCTTTT. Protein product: CASSGLAGYSGELSF.

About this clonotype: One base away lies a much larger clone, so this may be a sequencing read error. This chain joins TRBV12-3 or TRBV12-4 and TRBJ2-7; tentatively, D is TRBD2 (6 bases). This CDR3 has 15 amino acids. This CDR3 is CASGLSGLSSYEQYF. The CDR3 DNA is TGTGCCAGCGGTTTATCGGGACTGAGCTCCTACGAGCAGTACTTC.

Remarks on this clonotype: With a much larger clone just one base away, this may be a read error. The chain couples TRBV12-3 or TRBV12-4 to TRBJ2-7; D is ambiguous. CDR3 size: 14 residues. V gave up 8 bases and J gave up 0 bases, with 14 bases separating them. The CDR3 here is CASGVSSTSYEQYF. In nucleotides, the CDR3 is TGTGCCAGCGGGGTGTCTAGTACCTCCTACGAGCAGTACTTC.

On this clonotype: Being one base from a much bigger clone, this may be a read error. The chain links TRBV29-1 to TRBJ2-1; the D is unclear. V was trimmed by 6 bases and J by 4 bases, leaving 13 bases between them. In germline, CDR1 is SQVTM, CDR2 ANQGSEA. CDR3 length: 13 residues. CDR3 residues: CSVKGIGYNEQFF. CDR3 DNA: TGCAGCGTGAAAGGGATAGGGTACAATGAGCAGTTCTTC.

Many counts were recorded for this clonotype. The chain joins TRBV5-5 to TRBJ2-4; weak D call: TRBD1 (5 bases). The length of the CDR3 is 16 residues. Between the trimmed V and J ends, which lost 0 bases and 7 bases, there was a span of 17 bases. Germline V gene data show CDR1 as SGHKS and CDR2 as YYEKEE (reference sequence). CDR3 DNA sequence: TGTGCCAGCAGCTTGGCTGCAGGTGGACATAGGAACATTCAGTACTTC. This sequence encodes CASSLAAGGHRNIQYF.

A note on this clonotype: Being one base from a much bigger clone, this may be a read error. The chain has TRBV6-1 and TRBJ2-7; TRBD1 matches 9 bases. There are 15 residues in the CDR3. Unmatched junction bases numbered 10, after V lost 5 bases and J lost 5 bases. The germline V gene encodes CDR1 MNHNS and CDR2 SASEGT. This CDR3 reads CASSFNRGQRDEQYF. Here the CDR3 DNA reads TGTGCCAGCAGTTTCAACAGGGGGCAGAGAGACGAGCAGTACTTC.

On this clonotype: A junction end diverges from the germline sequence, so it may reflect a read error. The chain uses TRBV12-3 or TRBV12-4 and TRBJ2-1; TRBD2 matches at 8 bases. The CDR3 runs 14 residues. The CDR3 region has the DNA TGTACCAGCAAAGCGGGGGTTTCCTACAATGAGCAGCTCTTC. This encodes CTSKAGVSYNEQLF.